The 30 T cell receptor beta chains below were found in one sample sequenced in a study of cytotoxic CD8 clonotypes in ibrutinib-treated CLL. The assay was immunoSEQ multiplex PCR, and TCRdb's table has in-frame clones only and misses some. The sample carries about 160,000 clones, approximately 77% recorded once. The sequencing here drew on PBMCs, taken after 12 months of ibrutinib treatment. The receptors were gathered from a human donor with chronic lymphocytic leukemia.

The V and J genes are TRBV5-8 and TRBJ2-1, with D unclear. The CDR3 totals 11 residues. With 4 bases removed from V and 8 bases from J, the gap between germline ends came to 7 bases. CDR1 and CDR2 from the germline V gene are SGHTS and YDEGEE. The CDR3 DNA reads TGTGCCAGCAGCCCTATGGATGAGCAGTTCTTC. It codes for CASSPMDEQFF.

The V gene is TRBV4-1, the J gene TRBJ1-1; D is unclear. The CDR3 has 15 residues. CDR1 and CDR2 from the germline V gene are MGHRA and YSYEKL. The germline V and J ends were trimmed by 2 bases and 4 bases, with 14 bases remaining between them. The CDR3 region is CASSQLWGTGTEAFF. The CDR3 DNA sequence: TGCGCCAGCAGCCAACTTTGGGGAACGGGCACTGAAGCTTTCTTT.

The CDR3 region is CASTSGRYSTGELFF. CDR3 DNA: TGTGCCAGCACTAGCGGGAGGTATAGCACCGGGGAGCTGTTTTTT. The V gene is TRBV5-5, the J gene TRBJ2-2; 11 nucleotides agree with TRBD2. The V gene's germline CDR1 is SGHKS and CDR2 YYEKEE (reference sequence). Trimming at V came to 6 bases and at J to 4 bases, leaving 5 bases not matched to a gene. The CDR3 covers 15 residues. The full variable domain, completed using reference TRBV5-5 and TRBJ2-2, is DAGVTQSPTHLIKTRGQQVTLRCSPISGHKSVSWYQQVLGQGPQFIFQYYEKEERGRGNFPDRFSARQFPNYSSELNVNALLLGDSALYLCASTSGRYSTGELFFGEGSRLTVL.

The rearrangement links TRBV29-1 to TRBJ2-7; 8 positions agree with TRBD1. This CDR3 comprises 15 residues. Germline V gene lookup returns CDR1 SQVTM and CDR2 ANQGSEA. Losses at the gene ends were 5 bases for V and 9 bases for J; bases not matched to a gene: 18. The CDR3 here is CSVSGGGTGSIGQYF. The CDR3 DNA sequence: TGCAGCGTTTCGGGCGGAGGGACAGGATCTATCGGGCAGTACTTC.

This clone showed up just a few times. The J gene is TRBJ1-1, the V gene TRBV28, with 10 bases fitting TRBD1. This CDR3 has 15 amino acids. Germline V lookup: CDR1 MDHEN, CDR2 SYDVKM. The ends lost 4 bases at V and 5 bases at J; junction bases unmatched: 7. The CDR3 reads CASSYETGGETEAFF. The CDR3 region has the DNA TGTGCCAGCAGTTATGAGACAGGGGGCGAGACTGAAGCTTTCTTT.

The chain recombines TRBV28 with TRBJ1-2; no clear D. Trimming left V 2 bases short and J 9 bases short, with 16 bases between. The CDR3 is 14 residues long. Germline values: CDR1 MDHEN, CDR2 SYDVKM. CDR3 coding DNA: TGTGCCAGCAGTTTAAGCGTATCCCTTAGGAGCTACACCTTC. It encodes CASSLSVSLRSYTF.

The gene calls are TRBV28 and TRBJ1-2; D is possibly TRBD1 (6 bases). From germline, CDR1 is MDHEN and CDR2 SYDVKM. The V end was cut by 6 bases, the J end by 4 bases, with 12 bases between. The CDR3 contains 13 residues. The CDR3 DNA reads TGTGCCAGCAGCCCCGGGGGGCCCTATGGCTACACCTTC. As protein: CASSPGGPYGYTF.

The CDR3 spells CATPDRNTGELFF. CDR3 DNA: TGTGCCACCCCGGACAGGAACACCGGGGAGCTGTTTTTT. The J gene is TRBJ2-2, the V gene TRBV28, with D possibly matching TRBD1 (6 bases). This CDR3 region has 13 residues. With 10 bases removed from V and 1 base from J, the gap between germline ends came to 10 bases. Germline CDR1 reads MDHEN; CDR2 reads SYDVKM.

The table lists this clone with a count of one. The J gene is TRBJ2-5, the V gene TRBV2, with D perhaps assigned TRBD1 or TRBD2 (6 bases each). From germline, CDR1 is SNHLY and CDR2 FYNNEI. This CDR3 comprises 15 residues. Trimming cost V 7 bases and J 5 bases, with 20 bases left between them. The CDR3: CASTRVGGGLETQYF. The CDR3 DNA reads TGTGCCAGCACCAGGGTCGGGGGCGGATTGGAGACCCAGTACTTC.

The V gene is TRBV30, the J gene TRBJ2-6, with unresolved D. V dropped 8 bases and J dropped 0 bases, with 26 bases sitting between them. The CDR3 spans 19 residues. In germline, CDR1 is GTSNPN, CDR2 SVGIG (reference sequence). This CDR3 reads CAQKPQLGAVISGANVLTF. The CDR3 DNA is TGTGCCCAGAAACCCCAACTCGGCGCCGTCATCTCTGGGGCCAACGTCCTGACTTTC.

The chain is built from TRBV7-8 and TRBJ2-5; D might be TRBD1 or TRBD2, each matching 5 bases. Trimming removed 5 bases from V and 4 bases from J, with 26 bases in between. Germline loops: CDR1 SGHVS, CDR2 FQNEAQ. This CDR3 has 18 residues. CDR3 coding DNA: TGTGCCAGCAGCAAACGAGGCTACAGTCAGGGCCGGGGAGAGACCCAGTACTTC. It specifies CASSKRGYSQGRGETQYF.

The chain couples TRBV27 to TRBJ2-1; maybe TRBD1 (5 bases). The CDR3 extends over 17 amino acids. From germline, CDR1 is MNHEY and CDR2 SMNVEV (reference sequence). Deletions cut 9 bases from V and 3 bases from J, with 24 bases between. DNA for the CDR3: TGTGCCAGTTACCGCGGACATCTCACACGATACTACAATGAGCAGTTCTTC. Translation gives CASYRGHLTRYYNEQFF.

This chain links TRBV28 with TRBJ2-1, with D perhaps matching TRBD1 or TRBD2 (5 bases each). With 3 bases removed from V and 1 base from J, the gap between germline ends came to 25 bases. This CDR3 is 20 amino acids long. Germline V gives CDR1 MDHEN, CDR2 SYDVKM. The CDR3 is CASSFATGTWGFRSYNEQFF. The CDR3 DNA follows: TGTGCCAGCAGTTTTGCGACCGGGACGTGGGGTTTTAGGTCCTACAATGAGCAGTTCTTC. The variable domain in full, with the rest retrieved from reference TRBV28 and TRBJ2-1, is DVKVTQSSRYLVKRTGEKVFLECVQDMDHENMFWYRQDPGLGLRLIYFSYDVKMKEKGDIPEGYSVSREKKERFSLILESASTNQTSMYLCASSFATGTWGFRSYNEQFFGPGTRLTVL.

J is TRBJ1-2 and V is TRBV6-6; no clear D. Germline lookup yields CDR1 MNHNY and CDR2 SVGAGI (reference sequence). CDR3 length equals 14 residues. V dropped 4 bases and J dropped 7 bases, with 16 bases sitting between them. CDR3 nucleotide sequence: TGTGCCAGCAGTTCATTTCAAGACTCACGTGGCTACACCTTC. Its protein is CASSSFQDSRGYTF.

The gene calls are TRBV7-9 and TRBJ2-5; D unclear. Germline loops: CDR1 SEHNR, CDR2 FQNEAQ (reference sequence). Trimming removed 6 bases at V and 1 base at J, with 3 bases between. The CDR3 loop spans 11 amino acids. The CDR3: CASRAQETQYF. The CDR3 DNA reads as TGTGCCAGCAGGGCCCAAGAGACCCAGTACTTC.

This clone was seen a few times. The identical CDR3 is also encoded by other nucleotide sequences in the sample. The chain employs TRBV6-5 and TRBJ1-3; D is ambiguous. The CDR3 length is 13 residues. V was clipped by 2 bases and J by 2 bases, with 4 bases between them. From germline, CDR1 is MNHEY and CDR2 SVGAGI. CDR3 coding DNA: TGTGCCAGCAGTTACGGTCCTGGAAACACCATATATTTT. Its protein product is CASSYGPGNTIYF.

The chain recombines TRBV11-2 with TRBJ1-4; 7 nucleotides align to TRBD1. With V trimmed by 2 bases and J by 8 bases, 11 bases remained unmatched. CDR3 length equals 16 residues. Germline V CDR1 and CDR2: SGHAT, FQNNGV. This CDR3 is CASSLPSLGQKEKLFF. The CDR3 DNA is TGTGCCAGCAGCTTACCTTCTCTGGGACAGAAGGAAAAACTGTTTTTT.

This clone was observed a single time. This rearrangement joins TRBV9 to TRBJ1-1; D gene unclear. Trimming removed 0 bases at V and 1 base at J, with 7 bases between. CDR1 SGDLS and CDR2 YYNGEE come from the germline V gene. CDR3 size: 14 residues. The CDR3 sequence: CASSVDRTNTEAFF. The DNA of the CDR3 is TGTGCCAGCAGCGTAGACAGAACGAACACTGAAGCTTTCTTT.

The chain carries TRBV2 and TRBJ2-3; D perhaps matches TRBD1 (5 bases). The CDR3 runs to 14 residues. Germline loops: CDR1 SNHLY, CDR2 FYNNEI. V was clipped by 10 bases and J by 1 base, with 15 bases between them. CDR3 region: CATALQGRTDTQYF. CDR3 in DNA: TGTGCCACCGCGCTTCAGGGTCGCACAGATACGCAGTATTTT.

This chain links TRBV28 with TRBJ1-3; 9 bases agree with TRBD1. Per the germline V gene, CDR1 is MDHEN and CDR2 is SYDVKM. V lost 5 bases to trimming and J lost 11 bases; unmatched junction nucleotides: 7. The CDR3 has 13 amino acids. The chain's CDR3 is CASSPPRQGAIYF. The CDR3 DNA reads TGTGCCAGCAGTCCGCCACGACAGGGGGCCATATATTTT.

The gene calls are TRBV7-2 and TRBJ2-6; no clear D gene. This CDR3 contains 14 residues. The V end lost 8 bases, the J end lost 1 base, and 9 bases lay between the germline ends. CDR1 and CDR2 (germline): SGHTA, FQGNSA. CDR3 sequence: CASELSSGANVLTF. CDR3 DNA: TGTGCCAGCGAACTGTCTTCTGGGGCCAACGTCCTGACTTTC.

This chain connects TRBV30 to TRBJ1-5; 9 positions agree with TRBD1. V lost 3 bases and J lost 0; bases outside the gene matches: 12. The CDR3 has 18 residues. Germline CDR1 is GTSNPN and CDR2 is SVGIG (reference sequence). The CDR3 reads CAWSRDRAPNDSNQPQHF. The DNA of the CDR3 is TGTGCCTGGAGCCGGGACAGGGCCCCCAATGATAGCAATCAGCCCCAGCATTTT. Drawing the rest from reference TRBV30 and TRBJ1-5, the complete variable domain is SQTIHQWPATLVQPVGSPLSLECTVEGTSNPNLYWYRQAAGRGLQLLFYSVGIGQISSEVPQNLSASRPQDRQFILSSKKLLLSDSGFYLCAWSRDRAPNDSNQPQHFGDGTRLSIL.

The chain recombines TRBV7-3 with TRBJ1-1, with TRBD1 identical over 7 bases. This CDR3 contains 14 residues. The germline gives CDR1 SGHTA, CDR2 FQGTGA. The V gene end was trimmed by 4 bases and the J gene end by 0 bases; junction bases not matched to a gene: 2. CDR3 nucleotide sequence: TGTGCCAGCAGCTCGACAGGGTTGAACACTGAAGCTTTCTTT. This encodes CASSSTGLNTEAFF.

This clone was picked up a small number of times. This chain uses TRBV28 with TRBJ1-2; D is ambiguous. The CDR3 has 12 amino acids. The V and J ends lost 5 bases and 5 bases respectively, with 9 bases between them. Germline-derived CDR1 and CDR2 are MDHEN and SYDVKM. For the CDR3, the DNA is TGTGCCAGCAGTCGACTTGAATATGGCTACACCTTC. This gives the protein CASSRLEYGYTF.

The CDR3 DNA sequence: TGTGCCAGCTCAATTGGTGCCGGACCCGAAGCTTTCTTT. Amino acid sequence: CASSIGAGPEAFF. The J gene is TRBJ1-1, the V gene TRBV18; unclear D gene. The germline V and J ends were trimmed by 5 bases and 8 bases, with 15 bases remaining between them. The V gene's germline CDR1 is KGHSH and CDR2 LQKENI. The CDR3 spans 13 residues.

This chain links TRBV7-2 with TRBJ2-4, with 16 bases matching TRBD2. CDR1 is SGHTA, CDR2 FQGNSA, per germline. After removal of 4 bases from V and 1 base from J, the junction contained 7 bases not matched to a gene. The CDR3 is made up of 19 amino acids. In DNA form, the CDR3 reads TGTGCCAGCAGCTCCGGGACTAGCGGGAGGGTGGGGGCCAAAAACATTCAGTACTTC. Protein: CASSSGTSGRVGAKNIQYF.

The chain recombines TRBV4-1 with TRBJ1-4; a weak D match, TRBD1 (5 bases). CDR3 length: 17 amino acids. V lost 0 bases and J 5 bases, leaving 16 bases between the germline ends. The germline V gene encodes CDR1 MGHRA and CDR2 YSYEKL. The CDR3, as DNA: TGCGCCAGCAGCCAAGACGACCCGGGACGGATAAATGAAAAACTGTTTTTT. It translates to CASSQDDPGRINEKLFF.

V gene TRBV5-6 combines with J gene TRBJ2-7, with D tentatively TRBD1 (6 bases). CDR1 is SGHDT and CDR2 is YYEEEE in the germline V gene. The CDR3 has 15 residues. The V end was cut by 1 base, the J end by 4 bases, with 15 bases between. The CDR3 region has the DNA TGTGCCAGCAGCTTGTTCGAACGCACAGGGTACGAGCAGTACTTC. Translation gives CASSLFERTGYEQYF.

The rearrangement uses TRBV9 and TRBJ2-2; 8 positions agree with TRBD2. The germline CDR1 and CDR2 sequences are SGDLS and YYNGEE. The CDR3 runs 16 residues. Germline trimming cut 4 bases from V and 1 base from J; bases unmatched to any gene: 6. CDR3 protein: CASSLVAGLNTGELFF. CDR3 DNA: TGTGCCAGCAGCCTAGTAGCGGGACTGAACACCGGGGAGCTGTTTTTT.

This clone was observed a single time. The V and J genes are TRBV5-4 and TRBJ2-1, with TRBD1 matching 11 bases. Trimming removed 0 bases from V and 8 bases from J; junction bases left unmatched: 4. Germline V gene sequence: CDR1 SGHNT, CDR2 YYREEE (reference sequence). The CDR3 totals 15 residues. CDR3 in DNA: TGTGCCAGCAGCTTGGATAGGACAGGGGGCCATGAGCAGTTCTTC. Translated: CASSLDRTGGHEQFF.